What follows is one TCR beta chain and its context. The CDR3 regions of TCR beta were amplified from RNA transcripts. First-round RT-PCR targeting the TCR CDR3 was performed with the HTBI primer set. TCRdb itself ran the multiplex PCR reads through MiXCR, one entry per CDR3 protein. This sample yields 500,000 to 650,000 distinct CDR3 sequences, of which 14% are seen a single time; approximately 14% belongs to the top ten. These data come from a study of T cells in Graves' hyperthyroidism and ophthalmopathy. Germline V gene lookup returns CDR1 SQVTM and CDR2 ANQGSEA. The CDR3 is 14 residues long. V was shortened by 0 bases and J by 4 bases, with 12 bases between the two germline ends.

This TCR was sampled from a woman in her 40s with Graves' hyperthyroidism. The chain carries TRBV29-1 and TRBJ2-5; D may be TRBD1 (5 bases). Sequences were obtained from blood. CDR3 sequence reads: CSVEEGHLRETQYF. The CDR3 DNA is TGCAGCGTTGAAGAAGGACATTTGAGAGAGACCCAGTACTTC.